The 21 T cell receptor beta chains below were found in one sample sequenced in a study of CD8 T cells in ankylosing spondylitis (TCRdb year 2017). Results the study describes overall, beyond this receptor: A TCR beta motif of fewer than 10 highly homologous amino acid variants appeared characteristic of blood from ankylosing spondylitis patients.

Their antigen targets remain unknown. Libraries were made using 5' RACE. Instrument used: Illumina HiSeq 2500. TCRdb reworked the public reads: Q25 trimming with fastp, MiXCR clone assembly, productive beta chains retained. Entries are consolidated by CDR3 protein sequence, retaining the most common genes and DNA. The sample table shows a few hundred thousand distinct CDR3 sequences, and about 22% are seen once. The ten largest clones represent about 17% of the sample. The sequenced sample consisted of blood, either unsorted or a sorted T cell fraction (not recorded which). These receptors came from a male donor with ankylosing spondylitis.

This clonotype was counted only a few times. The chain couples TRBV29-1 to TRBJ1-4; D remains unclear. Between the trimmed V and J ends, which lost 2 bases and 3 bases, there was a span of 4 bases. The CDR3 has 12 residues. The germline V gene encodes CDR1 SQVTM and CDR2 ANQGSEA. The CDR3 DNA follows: TGCAGCGTTGAAAGTCCTAATGAAAAACTGTTTTTT. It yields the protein CSVESPNEKLFF.

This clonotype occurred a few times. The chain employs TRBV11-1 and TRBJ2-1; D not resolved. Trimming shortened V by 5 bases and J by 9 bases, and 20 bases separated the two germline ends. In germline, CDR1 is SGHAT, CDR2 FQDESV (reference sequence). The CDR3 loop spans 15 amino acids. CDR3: CASSLDGTTFVEQFF. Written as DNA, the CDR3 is TGTGCCAGCAGCCTGGACGGAACCACGTTCGTTGAGCAGTTCTTC.

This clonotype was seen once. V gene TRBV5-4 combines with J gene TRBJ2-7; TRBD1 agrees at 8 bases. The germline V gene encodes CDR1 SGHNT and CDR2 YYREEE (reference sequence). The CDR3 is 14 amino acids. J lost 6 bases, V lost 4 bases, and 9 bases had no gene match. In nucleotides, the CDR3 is TGTGCCAGCAGCAGGGACAGGTCGGGGCGCGAGCAGTACTTC. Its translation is CASSRDRSGREQYF.

CDR3 amino acids: CASSITGTSGVGEQFF. The CDR3 DNA is TGTGCCAGCAGCATTACCGGGACTAGCGGAGTGGGTGAGCAGTTCTTC. This sequence joins TRBV5-5 and TRBJ2-1, with TRBD2 identical over 11 bases. The length of the CDR3 is 16 residues. V trimming: 4 bases; J trimming: 9 bases; junction bases outside the gene matches: 12. Germline loops: CDR1 SGHKS, CDR2 YYEKEE (reference sequence).

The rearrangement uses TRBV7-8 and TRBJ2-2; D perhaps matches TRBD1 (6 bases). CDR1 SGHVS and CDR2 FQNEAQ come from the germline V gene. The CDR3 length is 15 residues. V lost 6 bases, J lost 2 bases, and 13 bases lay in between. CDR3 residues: CASRTGTQNTGELFF. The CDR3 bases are TGTGCCAGCAGGACCGGGACACAAAACACCGGGGAGCTGTTTTTT.

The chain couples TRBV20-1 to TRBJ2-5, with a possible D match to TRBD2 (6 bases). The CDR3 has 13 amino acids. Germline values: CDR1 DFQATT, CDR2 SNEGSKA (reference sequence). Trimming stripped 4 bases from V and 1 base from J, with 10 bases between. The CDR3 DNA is TGCAGTGCTAAGAAAGCGGGCCAAGAGACCCAGTACTTC. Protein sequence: CSAKKAGQETQYF.

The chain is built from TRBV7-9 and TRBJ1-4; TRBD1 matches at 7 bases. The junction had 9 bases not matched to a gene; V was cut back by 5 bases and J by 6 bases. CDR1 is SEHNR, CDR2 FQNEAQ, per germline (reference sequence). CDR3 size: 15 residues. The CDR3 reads CASSRIGTAYEKLFF. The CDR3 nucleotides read TGTGCCAGCAGCCGCATCGGGACAGCTTATGAAAAACTGTTTTTT.

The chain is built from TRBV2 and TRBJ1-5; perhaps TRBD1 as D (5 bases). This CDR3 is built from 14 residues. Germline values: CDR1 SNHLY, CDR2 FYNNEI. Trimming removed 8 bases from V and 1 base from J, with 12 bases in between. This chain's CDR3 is CASQTEQSNQPQHF. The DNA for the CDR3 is TGTGCCAGCCAGACAGAACAGAGCAATCAGCCCCAGCATTTT. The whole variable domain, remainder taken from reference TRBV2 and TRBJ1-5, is EPEVTQTPSHQVTQMGQEVILRCVPISNHLYFYWYRQILGQKVEFLVSFYNNEISEKSEIFDDQFSVERPDGSNFTLKIRSTKLEDSAMYFCASQTEQSNQPQHFGDGTRLSIL.

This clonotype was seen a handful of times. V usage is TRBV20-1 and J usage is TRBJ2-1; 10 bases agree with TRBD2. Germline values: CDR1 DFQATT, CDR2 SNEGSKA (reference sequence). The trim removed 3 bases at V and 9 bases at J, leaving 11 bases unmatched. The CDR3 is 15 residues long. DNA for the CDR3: TGCAGTGCTAGCCTCGGACTAGCGGCGTCGGGTGAGCAGTTCTTC. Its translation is CSASLGLAASGEQFF.

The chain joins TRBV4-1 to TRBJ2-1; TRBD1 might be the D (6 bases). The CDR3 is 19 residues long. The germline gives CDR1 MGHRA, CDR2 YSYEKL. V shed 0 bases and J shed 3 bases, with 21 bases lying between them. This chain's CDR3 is CASSQDTGFLKQGYNEQFF. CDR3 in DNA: TGCGCCAGCAGCCAAGATACGGGATTCCTAAAACAGGGCTACAATGAGCAGTTCTTC.

The DNA of the CDR3 is TGTGCCAGCAGCTTAGATCGGGTACCGAACACCGGGGAGCTGTTTTTT. It encodes CASSLDRVPNTGELFF. This chain links TRBV7-6 with TRBJ2-2; D unresolved. The CDR3 totals 16 residues. Germline values: CDR1 SGHVS, CDR2 FNYEAQ. V lost 1 base, J lost 0 bases, and 9 bases lay in between.

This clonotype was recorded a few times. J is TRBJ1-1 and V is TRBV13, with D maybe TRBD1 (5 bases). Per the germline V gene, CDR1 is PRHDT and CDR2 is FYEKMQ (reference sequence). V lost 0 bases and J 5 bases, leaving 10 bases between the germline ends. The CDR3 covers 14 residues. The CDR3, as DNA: TGTGCCAGCAGCTTAGGCCTCGGGGGGACTGAAGCTTTCTTT. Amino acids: CASSLGLGGTEAFF.

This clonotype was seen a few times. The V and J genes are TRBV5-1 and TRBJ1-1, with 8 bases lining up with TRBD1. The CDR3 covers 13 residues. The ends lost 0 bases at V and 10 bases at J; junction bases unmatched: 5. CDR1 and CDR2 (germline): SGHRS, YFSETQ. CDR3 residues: CASSLDGRGLAFF. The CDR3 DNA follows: TGCGCCAGCAGCTTGGATGGCAGGGGGCTAGCTTTCTTT.

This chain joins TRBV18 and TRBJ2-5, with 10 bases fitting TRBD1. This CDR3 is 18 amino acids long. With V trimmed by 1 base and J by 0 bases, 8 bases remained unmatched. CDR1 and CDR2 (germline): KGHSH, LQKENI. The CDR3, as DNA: TGTGCCAGCTCACCACAGCTCCCGGACAGGGGGAACCAAGAGACCCAGTACTTC. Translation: CASSPQLPDRGNQETQYF. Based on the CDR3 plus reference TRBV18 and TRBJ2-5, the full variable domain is NAGVMQNPRHLVRRRGQEARLRCSPMKGHSHVYWYRQLPEEGLKFMVYLQKENIIDESGMPKERFSAEFPKEGPSILRIQQVVRGDSAAYFCASSPQLPDRGNQETQYFGPGTRLLVL.

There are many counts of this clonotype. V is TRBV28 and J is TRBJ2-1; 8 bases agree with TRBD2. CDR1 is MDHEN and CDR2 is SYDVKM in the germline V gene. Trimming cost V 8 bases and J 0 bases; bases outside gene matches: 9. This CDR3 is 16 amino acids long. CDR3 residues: CASRPGGRSSYNEQFF. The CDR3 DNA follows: TGTGCCAGCCGACCGGGCGGGAGGAGCTCCTACAATGAGCAGTTCTTC.

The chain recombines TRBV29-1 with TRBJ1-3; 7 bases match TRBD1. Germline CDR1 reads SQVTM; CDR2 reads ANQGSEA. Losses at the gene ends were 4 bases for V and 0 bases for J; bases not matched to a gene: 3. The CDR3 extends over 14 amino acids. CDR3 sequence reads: CSVGTGPSGNTIYF. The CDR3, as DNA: TGCAGCGTTGGGACAGGACCCTCTGGAAACACCATATATTTT.

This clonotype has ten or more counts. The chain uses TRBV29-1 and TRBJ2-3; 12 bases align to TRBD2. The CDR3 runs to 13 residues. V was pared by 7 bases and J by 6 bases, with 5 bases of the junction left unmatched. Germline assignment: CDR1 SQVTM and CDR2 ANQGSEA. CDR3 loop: CSARTSGIDTQYF. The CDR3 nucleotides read TGCAGCGCAAGGACTAGCGGGATTGATACGCAGTATTTT.

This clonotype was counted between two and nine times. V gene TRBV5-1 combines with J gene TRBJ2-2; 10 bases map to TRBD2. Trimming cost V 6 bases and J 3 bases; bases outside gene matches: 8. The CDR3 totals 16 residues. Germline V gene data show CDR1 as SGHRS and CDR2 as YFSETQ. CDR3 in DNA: TGCGCCAGCACCAATTCACTAGCGGGATACACCGGGGAGCTGTTTTTT. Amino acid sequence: CASTNSLAGYTGELFF.

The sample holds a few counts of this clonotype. The CDR3 nucleotides are TGCGCCAGCAGTGAGTTTGGGGGAAGGAACACTGAAGCTTTCTTT. It yields the protein CASSEFGGRNTEAFF. The chain links TRBV10-2 to TRBJ1-1, with D perhaps matching TRBD1 (5 bases). The ends were cut back, 1 base at V and 1 base at J, with 10 bases in the middle. This CDR3 contains 15 residues. CDR1 is WSHSY, CDR2 SAAADI, per germline.

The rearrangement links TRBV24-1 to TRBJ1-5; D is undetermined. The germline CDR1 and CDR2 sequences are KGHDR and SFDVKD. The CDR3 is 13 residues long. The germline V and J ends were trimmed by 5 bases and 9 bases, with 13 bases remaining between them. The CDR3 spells CATSAATLGPQHF. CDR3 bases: TGTGCCACCAGTGCGGCTACCCTAGGGCCCCAGCATTTT.

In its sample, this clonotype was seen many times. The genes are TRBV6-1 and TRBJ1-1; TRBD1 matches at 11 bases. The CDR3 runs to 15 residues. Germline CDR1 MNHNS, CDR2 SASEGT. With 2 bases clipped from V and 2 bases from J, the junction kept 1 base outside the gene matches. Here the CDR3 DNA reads TGTGCCAGCAGTGAAAGGACAGGGGGCAACACTGAAGCTTTCTTT. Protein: CASSERTGGNTEAFF.